The rows below give T cell receptor beta chains drawn from one sample of a study of blood T cell repertoires in COVID-19. Clones were read by immunoSEQ multiplex PCR, and TCRdb kept only the in-frame ones, dropping some. The sample lists 350,000 to 400,000 clones; around 89% were seen once. The sequenced sample consisted of PBMCs or T cells enriched from blood (not recorded which). The receptors originated from a woman in her twenties or thirties with acute COVID-19. The CDR3 runs from the conserved cysteine through the conserved F or W. Each record gives: V gene, J gene, D gene, clone size, CDR3 protein, CDR3 DNA. A D gene is named only where the DNA matches it firmly. Clone sizes are given selectively: once, few, many, or a class where the clone is expanded.

TRBV30	TRBJ1-3	NA	NA	CAWSVRGGKDTIYF	TGTGCCTGGAGTGTACGCGGGGGCAAGGACACCATATATTTT
TRBV7-9	TRBJ2-7	TRBD1	NA	CASSLSGQAYEQYF	TGTGCCAGCAGCTTATCCGGACAGGCTTACGAGCAGTACTTC
TRBV7-9	TRBJ1-1	NA	NA	CASSPSPEAFF	TGTGCCAGCAGCCCGTCCCCCGAGGCTTTCTTT
TRBV4-3	TRBJ2-3	TRBD2	NA	CASSQDWTSGGTDTQYF	TGCGCCAGCAGCCAAGATTGGACTAGCGGGGGTACAGATACGCAGTATTTT
TRBV12-3/TRBV12-4	TRBJ1-2	NA	NA	CASSLDSNYGYTF	TGTGCCAGCAGTTTAGACAGCAACTATGGCTACACCTTC
TRBV5-1	TRBJ2-2	NA	once	CASSLDRPNTGELFF	TGCGCCAGCAGTCTTGACAGACCGAACACCGGGGAGCTGTTTTTT
TRBV6-5	TRBJ1-2	TRBD1	NA	CASKVQGARQYGYTF	TGTGCCAGCAAAGTACAGGGGGCGAGGCAATATGGCTACACCTTC
TRBV5-1	TRBJ2-1	TRBD2	NA	CASSLQGLAGNNEQFF	TGCGCCAGCAGCTTACAAGGACTAGCGGGGAACAATGAGCAGTTCTTC
TRBV5-8	TRBJ1-5	NA	once	CASSPNRGFSNQPQHF	TGTGCCAGCAGCCCTAATCGGGGGTTCAGCAATCAGCCCCAGCATTTT
TRBV10-3	TRBJ1-1	TRBD1	NA	CAISVDRGNTEAFF	TGTGCCATCAGTGTTGACAGGGGGAACACTGAAGCTTTCTTT
TRBV7-2	TRBJ2-7	NA	NA	CASSPGTSGWAYEQYF	TGTGCCAGCAGCCCTGGGACATCAGGTTGGGCTTACGAGCAGTACTTC
TRBV29-1	TRBJ2-3	NA	NA	CSVELRTDTQYF	TGCAGCGTTGAACTTCGCACAGATACGCAGTATTTT
TRBV9	TRBJ2-5	NA	NA	CASSPRRGPAGETQYF	TGTGCCAGCAGCCCCCGGCGGGGGCCCGCGGGAGAGACCCAGTACTTC
TRBV24-1	TRBJ2-3	TRBD2	NA	CATSDLQRGGADTQYF	TGTGCCACCAGTGATTTACAGCGGGGGGGGGCAGATACGCAGTATTTT
TRBV20-1	TRBJ2-7	TRBD2	NA	CSASAGGLIYEQYF	TGCAGTGCTAGTGCGGGGGGGCTAATCTACGAGCAGTACTTC
TRBV10-3	TRBJ1-4	TRBD1	NA	CAIRPGQGTGDEKLFF	TGTGCCATCAGGCCGGGACAGGGTACAGGAGATGAAAAACTGTTTTTT
TRBV7-2	TRBJ1-2	NA	NA	CASSFTTTTGYTF	TGTGCCAGCAGCTTCACCACAACTACGGGCTACACCTTC
TRBV9	TRBJ2-3	NA	few	CASSVGSGTDTQYF	TGTGCCAGCAGCGTAGGTAGCGGCACAGATACGCAGTATTTT
TRBV5-4	TRBJ1-6	NA	NA	CASSPTPLGGDSPLHF	TGTGCCAGCAGCCCCACGCCTTTGGGGGGGGATTCACCCCTCCACTTT
TRBV11-2	TRBJ2-1	TRBD2	NA	CASSLRAGFYNEQFF	TGTGCCAGCAGCTTAAGAGCGGGGTTCTACAATGAGCAGTTCTTC
TRBV7-8	TRBJ2-7	NA	once	CASSLEEVRLEQYF	TGTGCCAGCAGCTTAGAAGAGGTCCGCCTCGAGCAGTACTTC
TRBV6-5	TRBJ1-1	TRBD1	NA	CASRVSGGRTEAFF	TGTGCCAGCAGGGTCTCAGGGGGCCGTACTGAAGCTTTCTTT
TRBV7-9	TRBJ2-5	NA	NA	CASSPGVGETQYF	TGTGCCAGCAGCCCAGGGGTAGGAGAGACCCAGTACTTC
TRBV9	TRBJ1-2	TRBD1	NA	CASSVGTGIDYGYTF	TGTGCCAGCAGCGTAGGGACAGGGATCGACTATGGCTACACCTTC
TRBV6-5	TRBJ2-7	NA	NA	CASSYSTGPYEQYF	TGTGCCAGCAGTTACTCGACAGGTCCCTACGAGCAGTACTTC
TRBV3-1/TRBV3-2	TRBJ2-1	TRBD1	NA	CASSHHPGQDYNEQFF	TGTGCCAGCAGCCACCATCCGGGACAGGATTACAATGAGCAGTTCTTC
TRBV7-3	TRBJ2-5	TRBD2	NA	CASSLGALGGGNQETQYF	TGTGCCAGCAGCTTAGGAGCCTTGGGCGGGGGGAACCAAGAGACCCAGTACTTC
TRBV6-6	TRBJ1-2	NA	NA	CASSRRQADYGYTF	TGTGCCAGCAGTCGACGCCAGGCCGACTATGGCTACACCTTC
TRBV7-6	TRBJ2-7	NA	NA	CATAVGGGKEQYF	TGTGCCACCGCCGTAGGGGGGGGAAAGGAGCAGTACTTC
TRBV7-8	TRBJ2-3	TRBD2	NA	CASSESPRGGTDTQYF	TGTGCCAGCAGCGAGTCCCCACGGGGGGGCACAGATACGCAGTATTTT
TRBV12-3/TRBV12-4	TRBJ2-7	TRBD1	NA	CASNDRGNYEQYF	TGTGCCAGCAACGACAGGGGTAACTACGAGCAGTACTTC
TRBV19	TRBJ1-2	TRBD1	NA	CASSLWDRVDGYTF	TGTGCCAGTAGTCTTTGGGACAGGGTGGATGGCTACACCTTC
TRBV5-1	TRBJ2-1	TRBD1	NA	CASSWRDRAANEQFF	TGCGCCAGCAGCTGGAGGGACAGGGCGGCAAATGAGCAGTTCTTC
TRBV9	TRBJ2-2	NA	NA	CASSANMRQAVTGELFF	TGTGCCAGCAGCGCCAACATGAGACAGGCTGTCACCGGGGAGCTGTTTTTT
TRBV2	TRBJ2-7	NA	NA	CASSEGGRGGYEQYF	TGTGCCAGCAGTGAAGGGGGGCGGGGAGGGTACGAGCAGTACTTC
TRBV27	TRBJ2-2	NA	NA	CASISRAGELFF	TGTGCCAGCATCTCCAGGGCCGGGGAGCTGTTTTTT
TRBV9	TRBJ2-3	TRBD2	NA	CASSVGDYPGDTQYF	TGTGCCAGCAGCGTAGGGGACTACCCTGGGGATACGCAGTATTTT
TRBV27	TRBJ2-3	NA	NA	CASMVEGTDTQYF	TGTGCCAGCATGGTAGAGGGCACAGATACGCAGTATTTT
TRBV7-8	TRBJ1-6	NA	NA	CASSYQGVGSPLHF	TGTGCCAGCAGCTACCAGGGTGTTGGTTCACCCCTCCACTTT
TRBV5-1	TRBJ1-1	NA	NA	CASSQTGMNTEAFF	TGCGCCAGCAGCCAGACCGGGATGAACACTGAAGCTTTCTTT
TRBV4-3	TRBJ2-7	TRBD2	NA	CASSQDLGGGPNEQYF	TGCGCCAGCAGCCAAGATTTAGGCGGGGGGCCCAACGAGCAGTACTTC
TRBV6-1	TRBJ1-5	NA	NA	CASSAQTTGFNQPQHF	TGTGCCAGCAGTGCTCAAACAACAGGGTTTAATCAGCCCCAGCATTTT
TRBV7-3	TRBJ2-1	TRBD2	once	CASSLTVGLAMNEQFF	TGTGCCAGCAGCTTAACCGTGGGACTAGCGATGAATGAGCAGTTCTTC
TRBV6-2/TRBV6-3	TRBJ1-1	NA	NA	CASSYGTQNTEAFF	TGTGCCAGCAGTTACGGGACTCAGAACACTGAAGCTTTCTTT
TRBV18	TRBJ2-7	NA	NA	CASSPIVGWGDYEQYF	TGTGCCAGCTCACCCATCGTTGGGTGGGGAGATTACGAGCAGTACTTC
TRBV10-1	TRBJ2-3	NA	NA	CASSPAGVADTQYF	TGCGCCAGCTCCCCGGCAGGGGTTGCAGATACGCAGTATTTT
TRBV9	TRBJ2-2	NA	once	CASSPRVTGELFF	TGTGCCAGCAGCCCCAGGGTTACCGGGGAGCTGTTTTTT
TRBV10-2	TRBJ1-4	TRBD1	NA	CASSGPSRDRARDEKLFF	TGCGCCAGCAGTGGACCCTCCCGGGACAGGGCCCGAGATGAAAAACTGTTTTTT
TRBV5-6	TRBJ2-5	NA	NA	CASSLVRGVETQYF	TGTGCCAGCAGCTTGGTCAGGGGCGTGGAGACCCAGTACTTC
TRBV18	TRBJ2-1	TRBD2	NA	CASSPRGGHYNEQFF	TGTGCCAGCTCACCCCGCGGGGGGCACTACAATGAGCAGTTCTTC
TRBV28	TRBJ1-1	TRBD1	NA	CASSLHRGGLTEAFF	TGTGCCAGCAGTTTACACAGGGGCGGGCTCACTGAAGCTTTCTTT
TRBV4-3	TRBJ1-1	NA	few	CASSQVAGSNEAFF	TGCGCCAGCAGCCAAGTTGCAGGGTCTAATGAAGCTTTCTTT